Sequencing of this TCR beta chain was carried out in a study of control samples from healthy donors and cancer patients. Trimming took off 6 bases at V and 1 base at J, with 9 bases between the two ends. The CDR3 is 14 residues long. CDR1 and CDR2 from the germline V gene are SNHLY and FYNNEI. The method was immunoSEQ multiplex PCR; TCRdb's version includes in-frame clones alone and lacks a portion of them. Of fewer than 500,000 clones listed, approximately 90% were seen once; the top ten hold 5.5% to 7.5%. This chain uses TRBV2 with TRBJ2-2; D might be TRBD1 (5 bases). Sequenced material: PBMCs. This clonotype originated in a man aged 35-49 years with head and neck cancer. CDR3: CASRKTENTGELFF. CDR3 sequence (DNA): TGTGCCAGCAGGAAGACAGAGAACACCGGGGAGCTGTTTTTT.